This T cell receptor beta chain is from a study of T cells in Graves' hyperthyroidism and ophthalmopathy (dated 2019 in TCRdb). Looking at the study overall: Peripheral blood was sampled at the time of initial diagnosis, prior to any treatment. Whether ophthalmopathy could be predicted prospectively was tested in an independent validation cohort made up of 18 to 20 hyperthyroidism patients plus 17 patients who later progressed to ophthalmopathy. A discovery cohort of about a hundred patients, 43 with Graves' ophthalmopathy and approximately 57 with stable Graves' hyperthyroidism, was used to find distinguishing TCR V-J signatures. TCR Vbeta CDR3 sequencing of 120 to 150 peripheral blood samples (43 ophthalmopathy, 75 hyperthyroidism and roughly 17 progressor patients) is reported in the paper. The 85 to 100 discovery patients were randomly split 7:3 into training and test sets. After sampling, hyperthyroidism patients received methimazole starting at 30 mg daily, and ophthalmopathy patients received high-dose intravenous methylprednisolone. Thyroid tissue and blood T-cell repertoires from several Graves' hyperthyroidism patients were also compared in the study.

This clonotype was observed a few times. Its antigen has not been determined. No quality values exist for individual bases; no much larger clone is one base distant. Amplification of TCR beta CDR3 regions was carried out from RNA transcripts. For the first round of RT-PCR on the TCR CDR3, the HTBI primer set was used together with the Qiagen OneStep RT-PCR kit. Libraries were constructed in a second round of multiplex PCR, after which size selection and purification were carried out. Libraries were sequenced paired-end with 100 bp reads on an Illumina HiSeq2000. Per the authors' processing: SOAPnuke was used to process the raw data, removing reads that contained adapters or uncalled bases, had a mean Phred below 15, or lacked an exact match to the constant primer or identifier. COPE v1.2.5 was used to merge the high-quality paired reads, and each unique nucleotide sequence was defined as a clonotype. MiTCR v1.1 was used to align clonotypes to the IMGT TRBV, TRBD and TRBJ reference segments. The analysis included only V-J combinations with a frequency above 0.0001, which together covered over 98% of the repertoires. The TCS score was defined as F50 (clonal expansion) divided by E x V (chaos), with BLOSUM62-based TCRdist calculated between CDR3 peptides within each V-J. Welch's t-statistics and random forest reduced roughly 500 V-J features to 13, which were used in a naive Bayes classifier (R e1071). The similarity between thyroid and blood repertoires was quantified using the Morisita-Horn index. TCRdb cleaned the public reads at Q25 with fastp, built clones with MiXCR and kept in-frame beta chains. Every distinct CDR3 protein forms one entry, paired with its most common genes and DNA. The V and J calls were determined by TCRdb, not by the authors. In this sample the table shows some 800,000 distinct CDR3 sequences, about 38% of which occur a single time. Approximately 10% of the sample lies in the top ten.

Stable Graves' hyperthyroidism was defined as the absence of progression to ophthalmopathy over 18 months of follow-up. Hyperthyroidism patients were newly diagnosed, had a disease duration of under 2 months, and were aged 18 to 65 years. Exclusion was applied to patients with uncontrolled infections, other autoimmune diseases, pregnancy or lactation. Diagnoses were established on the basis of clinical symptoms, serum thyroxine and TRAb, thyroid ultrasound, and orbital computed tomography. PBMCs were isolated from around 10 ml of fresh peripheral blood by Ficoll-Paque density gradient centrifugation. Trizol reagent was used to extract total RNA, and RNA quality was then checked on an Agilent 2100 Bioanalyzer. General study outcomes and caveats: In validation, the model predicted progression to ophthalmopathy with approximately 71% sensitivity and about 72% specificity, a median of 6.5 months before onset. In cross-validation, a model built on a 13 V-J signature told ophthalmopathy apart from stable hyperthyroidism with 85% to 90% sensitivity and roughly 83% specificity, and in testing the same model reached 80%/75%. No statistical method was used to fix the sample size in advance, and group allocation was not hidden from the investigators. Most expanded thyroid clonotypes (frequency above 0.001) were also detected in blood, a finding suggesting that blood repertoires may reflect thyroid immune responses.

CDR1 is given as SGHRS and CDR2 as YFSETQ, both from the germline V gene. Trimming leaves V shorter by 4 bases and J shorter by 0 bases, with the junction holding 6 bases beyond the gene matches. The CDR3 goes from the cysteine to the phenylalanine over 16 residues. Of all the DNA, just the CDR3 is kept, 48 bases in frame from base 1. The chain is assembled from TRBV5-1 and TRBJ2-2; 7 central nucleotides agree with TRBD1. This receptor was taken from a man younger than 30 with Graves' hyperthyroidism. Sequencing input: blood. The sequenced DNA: TGCGCCAGCAGCCCGGGACAGAGCTCGAACACCGGGGAGCTGTTTTTT. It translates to CASSPGQSSNTGELFF. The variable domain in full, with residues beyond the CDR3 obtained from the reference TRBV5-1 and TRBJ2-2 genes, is KAGVTQTPRYLIKTRGQQVTLSCSPISGHRSVSWYQQTPGQGLQFLFEYFSETQRNKGNFPGRFSGRQFSNSRSEMNVSTLELGDSALYLCASSPGQSSNTGELFFGEGSRLTVL.